This T cell receptor beta chain was retrieved from a study of blood T cell repertoires in COVID-19. Looking at the study overall: Specimens from acute and convalescent COVID-19 originated in the United States, Italy and Spain. Nucleic acid was either cDNA or gDNA, and it came from T cells, B-cell-depleted T cells, or PBMCs.

Germline CDR1 reads SGDLS; CDR2 reads YYNGEE. V lost 4 bases and J 2 bases, leaving 12 bases between the germline ends. CDR3 length equals 14 residues. In the source study's methods: The assay estimated nucleated cells by amplifying reference gene primers. Data came from immunoSEQ multiplex PCR; TCRdb stores just in-frame clones and leaves some out. V and J calls and clone size come straight from that table; D and trimming were deduced from the DNA. The sample shows 300,000 to 450,000 clones, approximately 81% of them seen only once. The receptor was isolated from a woman aged 18-29 years with acute or convalescent COVID-19. The chain carries TRBV9 and TRBJ1-1, with a possible D match to TRBD1 (5 bases). Sequencing was done on a sample of peripheral blood. CDR3 sequence reads: CASSPQGLNTEAFF. The CDR3 nucleotides are TGTGCCAGCAGCCCCCAGGGACTTAACACTGAAGCTTTCTTT.